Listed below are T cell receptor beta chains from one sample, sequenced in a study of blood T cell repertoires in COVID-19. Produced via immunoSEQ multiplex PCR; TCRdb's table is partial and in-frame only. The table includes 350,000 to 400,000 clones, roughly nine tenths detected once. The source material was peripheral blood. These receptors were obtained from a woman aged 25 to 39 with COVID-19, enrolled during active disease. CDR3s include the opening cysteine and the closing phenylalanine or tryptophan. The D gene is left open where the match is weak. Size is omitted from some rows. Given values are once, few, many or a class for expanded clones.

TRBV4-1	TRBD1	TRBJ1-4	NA	CASSHPGTGDRPTNEKLFF	TGCGCCAGCAGCCACCCCGGGACAGGGGACCGGCCAACTAATGAAAAACTGTTTTTT
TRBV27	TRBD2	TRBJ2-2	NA	CASTPSGGSGTGELFF	TGTGCCAGCACCCCCTCCGGCGGGAGTGGCACCGGGGAGCTGTTTTTT
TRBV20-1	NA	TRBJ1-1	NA	CSARSAFF	TGCAGTGCTAGATCTGCTTTCTTT
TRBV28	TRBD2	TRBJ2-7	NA	CASSSGLREQYF	TGTGCCAGCAGTTCGGGACTACGCGAGCAGTACTTC
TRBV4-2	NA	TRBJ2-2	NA	CASSQVWTRGNTGELFF	TGTGCCAGCAGCCAAGTTTGGACCCGGGGGAACACCGGGGAGCTGTTTTTT
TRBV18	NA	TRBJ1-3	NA	CASSPPLTGNTIYF	TGTGCCAGCTCACCACCACTAACGGGAAACACCATATATTTT
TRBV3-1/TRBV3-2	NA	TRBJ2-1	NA	CASSQERGNRYEQFF	TGTGCCAGCAGCCAGGAACGGGGGAACCGGTATGAGCAGTTCTTC
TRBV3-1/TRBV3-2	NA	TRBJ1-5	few	CASSQAMGGNQPQHF	TGTGCCAGCAGCCAAGCCATGGGGGGGAATCAGCCCCAGCATTTT
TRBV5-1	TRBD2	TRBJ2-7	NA	CASSLSLAGGSSYEQYF	TGCGCCAGCAGCTTGAGTCTAGCGGGGGGAAGCTCCTACGAGCAGTACTTC
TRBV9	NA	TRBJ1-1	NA	CASSDRNTEAFF	TGTGCCAGCAGCGACAGGAACACTGAAGCTTTCTTT
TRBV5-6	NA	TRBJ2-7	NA	CASSYTGTEQYF	TGTGCCAGCAGCTACACAGGGACCGAGCAGTACTTC
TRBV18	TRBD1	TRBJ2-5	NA	CASFSDRGYETQYF	TGTGCCAGCTTTTCGGACAGGGGGTATGAGACCCAGTACTTC
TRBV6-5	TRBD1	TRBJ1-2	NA	CASSPRQGRDYGYTF	TGTGCCAGCAGTCCACGACAGGGGCGCGACTATGGCTACACCTTC
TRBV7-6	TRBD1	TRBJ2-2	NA	CASSATGITGELFF	TGTGCCAGCAGCGCGACAGGGATCACCGGGGAGCTGTTTTTT
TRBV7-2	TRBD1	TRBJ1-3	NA	CASRAGGNSGNTIYF	TGTGCCAGCAGGGCAGGGGGAAACTCTGGAAACACCATATATTTT
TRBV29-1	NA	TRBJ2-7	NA	CSVVPDTPGEQYF	TGCAGCGTCGTACCGGACACTCCGGGCGAGCAGTACTTC
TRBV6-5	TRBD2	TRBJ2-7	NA	CASSYSRGSGGYEQYF	TGTGCCAGCAGTTACTCGAGAGGGTCGGGAGGCTACGAGCAGTACTTC
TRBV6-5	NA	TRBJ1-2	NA	CASSYFGGNYGYTF	TGTGCCAGCAGTTACTTCGGGGGTAACTATGGCTACACCTTC
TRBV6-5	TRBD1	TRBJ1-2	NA	CATHPLTGENGYTF	TGTGCCACCCATCCCCTGACAGGGGAAAATGGCTACACCTTC
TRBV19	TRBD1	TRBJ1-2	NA	CASGTGGEVGYTF	TGTGCCAGTGGGACAGGGGGCGAGGTTGGCTACACCTTC
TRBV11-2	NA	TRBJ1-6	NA	CASSLDMGSGSPLHF	TGTGCCAGCAGCTTAGACATGGGGTCGGGGTCACCCCTCCACTTT
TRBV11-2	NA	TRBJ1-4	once	CASSFRRRTGFNEKLFF	TGTGCCAGCAGCTTCCGAAGAAGGACGGGATTTAATGAAAAACTGTTTTTT
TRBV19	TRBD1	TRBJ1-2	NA	CASSQGARDYGYTF	TGTGCCAGTAGTCAGGGGGCGCGGGACTATGGCTACACCTTC
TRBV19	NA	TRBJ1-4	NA	CASSSHRGFVEKLFF	TGTGCCAGTAGTAGCCATCGAGGGTTTGTCGAAAAACTGTTTTTT
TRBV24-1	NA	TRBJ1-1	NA	CATRDTGYTEAFF	TGTGCCACCAGGGACACAGGGTACACTGAAGCTTTCTTT
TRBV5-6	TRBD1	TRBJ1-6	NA	CASSLGQVNSPLHF	TGTGCCAGCAGCCTGGGACAGGTGAATTCACCCCTCCACTTT
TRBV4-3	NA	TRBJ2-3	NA	CASSASAVGSSTDTQYF	TGCGCCAGCAGCGCCTCGGCGGTTGGTTCTAGCACAGATACGCAGTATTTT
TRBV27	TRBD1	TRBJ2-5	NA	CASSLKRIVGGGETQYF	TGTGCCAGCAGTTTAAAAAGGATCGTAGGGGGCGGGGAGACCCAGTACTTC
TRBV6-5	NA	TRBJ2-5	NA	CASSRGWAQYF	TGTGCCAGCAGCCGAGGTTGGGCCCAGTACTTC
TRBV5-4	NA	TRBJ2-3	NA	CASSLPGETQYF	TGTGCCAGCAGCTTGCCTGGGGAGACGCAGTATTTT
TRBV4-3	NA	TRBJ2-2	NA	CASSQDGGLDLRTGELFF	TGCGCCAGCAGCCAAGACGGAGGGCTAGACCTGAGGACCGGGGAGCTGTTTTTT
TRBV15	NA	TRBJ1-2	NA	CATRAVDGYTF	TGTGCCACCAGGGCGGTTGATGGCTACACCTTC
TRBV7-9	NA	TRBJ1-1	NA	CASSLNSVPEAFF	TGTGCCAGCAGCTTAAACAGTGTCCCTGAAGCTTTCTTT
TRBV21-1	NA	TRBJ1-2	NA	CASSKTGFGYTF	TGTGCCAGCAGCAAAACGGGGTTTGGCTACACCTTC
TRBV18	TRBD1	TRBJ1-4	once	CASSWDRGSEKLFF	TGTGCCAGCTCATGGGACAGGGGGTCGGAAAAACTGTTTTTT
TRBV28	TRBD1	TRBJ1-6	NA	CASSTSGTGVANSPLHF	TGTGCCAGCAGTACCTCCGGGACAGGGGTGGCTAATTCACCCCTCCACTTT
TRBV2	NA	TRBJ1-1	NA	CASRRDSGVNTEAFF	TGTGCCAGCAGACGTGATTCAGGGGTAAACACTGAAGCTTTCTTT
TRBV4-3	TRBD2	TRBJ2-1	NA	CASSQDWLAEVYNEQFF	TGCGCCAGCAGCCAAGATTGGCTAGCGGAAGTCTACAATGAGCAGTTCTTC
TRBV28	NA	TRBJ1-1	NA	CASSLPPARRNTEAFF	TGTGCCAGCAGTTTACCCCCCGCGAGGAGGAACACTGAAGCTTTCTTT
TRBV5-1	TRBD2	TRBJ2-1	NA	CASRRYSGGVFDEQFF	TGCGCCAGCAGACGGTATAGCGGGGGGGTCTTCGATGAGCAGTTCTTC
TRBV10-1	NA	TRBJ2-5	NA	CASSEGFSVRKAQYF	TGCGCCAGCAGTGAGGGGTTCTCGGTCAGGAAGGCCCAGTACTTC
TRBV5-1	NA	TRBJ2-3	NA	CASSPAGTSDTQYF	TGCGCCAGCAGCCCGGCGGGGACCTCAGATACGCAGTATTTT
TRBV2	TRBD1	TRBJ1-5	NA	CARGTGTQDQPQHF	TGTGCCAGAGGGACAGGGACTCAGGATCAGCCCCAGCATTTT
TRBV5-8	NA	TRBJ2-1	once	CASSLAPSRRFF	TGTGCCAGCAGCTTGGCCCCGAGTCGTAGGTTCTTC
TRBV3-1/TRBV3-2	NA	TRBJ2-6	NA	CASSLVTGGGSGANVLTF	TGTGCCAGCAGCCTTGTTACAGGGGGGGGCTCTGGGGCCAACGTCCTGACTTTC
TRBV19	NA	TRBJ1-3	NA	CASRLPDRNTIYF	TGTGCCAGTAGACTACCGGACAGAAACACCATATATTTT
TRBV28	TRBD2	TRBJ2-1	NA	CASTLTSGYNEQFF	TGTGCCAGCACCTTGACTAGCGGATACAATGAGCAGTTCTTC
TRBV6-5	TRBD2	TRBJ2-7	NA	CASSRSGTSLEEQYF	TGTGCCAGCAGTCGCTCCGGGACTAGCCTCGAAGAGCAGTACTTC
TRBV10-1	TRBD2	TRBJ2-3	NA	CASSESLAGGPDTQYF	TGCGCCAGCAGTGAGTCGTTAGCGGGAGGCCCAGATACGCAGTATTTT
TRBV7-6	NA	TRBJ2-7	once	CASSQDRTGEQYF	TGTGCCAGCAGCCAAGACAGGACCGGCGAGCAGTACTTC
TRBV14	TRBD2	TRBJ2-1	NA	CASSKLAGNDLAIKQFF	TGTGCCAGCAGCAAACTAGCGGGGAATGATTTGGCAATTAAGCAGTTCTTC
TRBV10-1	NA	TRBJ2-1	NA	CASSLTREGTNEQFF	TGCGCCAGCAGTTTGACTAGGGAAGGGACGAATGAGCAGTTCTTC